This section outlines one T cell receptor beta chain sequence together with its context. This clone's antigen is unknown. One base away there is no much larger clone; base qualities are not given. This record belongs to a study of blood T cell repertoires in COVID-19 (TCRdb year 2020). A note on the overall study: Samples from collaborators originated in the United States, Italy and Spain and spanned both the acute and convalescent phases of COVID-19. The prospective study material was composed of cDNA or gDNA derived from T cells, B-cell-depleted T cells, or PBMCs. Samples came from the ongoing ImmuneRACE study (first 160 participants) plus 1,254 subjects from 6 global collaborators. Deeply sampled blood TCRbeta repertoires from subjects exposed to, actively infected with, or recovered from COVID-19 were included in the dataset. Where available, HLA class I and class II types were taken from metadata supplied by the sample provider and were not determined by assay-based typing. The repertoires were released in a freely available public database intended as a resource for research on the immune response to SARS-CoV-2. A de-identified subject ID, COVID-19 status, age in years and sex were almost always included in the sample metadata. General findings and caveats noted by the study authors: The amount of clinical and demographic metadata varied by source and participant and was provided uncurated.

In the prospective study, participants were roughly 18 to 100 years old, resided in approximately 22 geographic areas of the United States, and were enrolled through a virtual design. To assign participants to cohorts, the prospective study relied on clinical history that participants themselves reported in a screening survey and a study questionnaire. ImmuneRACE Cohort 3 recovered participants were defined by two consecutive negative NP/OP PCR tests, healthcare professional clearance, or symptom resolution. In the prospective study, whole blood, serum and a nasopharyngeal or oropharyngeal swab were collected from each participant by mobile phlebotomists. Additional blood draws and questionnaires over a 2-month period could optionally be provided by prospective study participants. Blood samples from the prospective study were shipped frozen or at room temperature prior to DNA extraction. Trimming accounts for 3 bases at V and 7 bases at J, while the number of junction bases matched to no gene is 8. In the germline V gene, CDR1 corresponds to SGHVS and CDR2 to FNYEAQ. The CDR3, cysteine through phenylalanine, is 15 amino acids long. Only the CDR3 region is kept as DNA, spanning 45 bases read in frame from base 1.

TCRbeta CDR3 regions were amplified from genomic DNA by means of the immunoSEQ Assay, a bias-controlled multiplex PCR. Regarding the original processing steps: Nucleated cell counts per sample were estimated from amplification of reference gene primers within the assay. To quantify the absolute abundance of each unique TCRbeta CDR3 rearrangement, sequence reads were collapsed and filtered. Productive Simpson clonality was computed per sample as the square root of Simpson's diversity index over productive rearrangements. The table was pulled from immuneACCESS by TCRdb, which kept in-frame rearrangements only. Such tables lose some clones; where checked, under half of the loss comes from unresolved V genes, and the rest has no known cause. That table is the source of V, J and clone size, and D and trimming were worked out from the DNA. For this sample there are 280,000 or so clones; about 85% appear just once. Roughly 2.5% of the sample is held by the ten biggest clonotypes.

Recombination connected TRBV7-6 to TRBJ2-3; 9 central bases correspond to TRBD2. The sequenced sample was PBMCs or T cells enriched from blood (not recorded which). The TCR was taken from a woman aged 45-60 years who had recovered from COVID-19. The CDR3 protein: CASSLSSGEPYTQYF. The nucleotide sequence is given as TGTGCCAGCAGCTTGTCTAGCGGGGAGCCTTATACGCAGTATTTT.